In its sample, the clone carrying this T cell receptor (beta chain) was seen a few times. The V and J ends lost 7 bases and 2 bases respectively, with 15 bases between them. CDR3 length: 14 residues. The germline gives CDR1 SGHTA, CDR2 FQGNSA. The entry originates in a study of blood T cell repertoires in COVID-19. Using immunoSEQ multiplex PCR, the repertoire was profiled, and TCRdb retains in-frame clones only, with some absent. Of about 200,000 clones detected, around four fifths appear once; the ten largest clones hold 27%. Sequencing used peripheral blood. This TCR derives from a man between 40 and 49 years old with acute or convalescent COVID-19. The chain has TRBV7-2 and TRBJ2-7, with D possibly matching TRBD1 (5 bases). The CDR3 protein is CASTKGQWTYEQYF. As DNA, the CDR3 is TGTGCCAGCACCAAGGGGCAATGGACCTACGAGCAGTACTTC. Together with reference TRBV7-2 and TRBJ2-7, the CDR3 gives the full variable domain: GAGVSQSPSNKVTEKGKDVELRCDPISGHTALYWYRQSLGQGLEFLIYFQGNSAPDKSGLPSDRFSAERTGGSVSTLTIQRTQQEDSAVYLCASTKGQWTYEQYFGPGTRLTVT.